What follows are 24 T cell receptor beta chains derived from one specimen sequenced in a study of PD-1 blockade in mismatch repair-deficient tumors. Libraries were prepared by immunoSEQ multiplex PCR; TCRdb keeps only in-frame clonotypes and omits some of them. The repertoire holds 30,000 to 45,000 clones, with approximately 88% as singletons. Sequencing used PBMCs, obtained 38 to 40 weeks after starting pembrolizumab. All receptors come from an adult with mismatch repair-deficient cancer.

CDR3 sequence: CASSPAGLAGYEQYF. CDR3 bases: TGTGCCAGCAGCCCCGCCGGATTAGCGGGTTACGAGCAGTACTTC. The chain recombines TRBV2 with TRBJ2-7; 7 nucleotides line up with TRBD2. With 6 bases clipped from V and 4 bases from J, the junction kept 12 bases outside the gene matches. The CDR3 contains 15 residues. CDR1 and CDR2 (germline): SNHLY, FYNNEI.

The CDR3 loop reads CASIRLAGVGGNEQFF. CDR3 nucleotide sequence: TGTGCCAGCATCAGACTAGCGGGAGTAGGTGGAAATGAGCAGTTCTTC. The chain recombines TRBV28 with TRBJ2-1; 12 bases line up with TRBD2. The CDR3 is 16 residues long. V was clipped by 7 bases and J by 7 bases; unmatched bases: 11. Germline CDR1 is MDHEN and CDR2 is SYDVKM.

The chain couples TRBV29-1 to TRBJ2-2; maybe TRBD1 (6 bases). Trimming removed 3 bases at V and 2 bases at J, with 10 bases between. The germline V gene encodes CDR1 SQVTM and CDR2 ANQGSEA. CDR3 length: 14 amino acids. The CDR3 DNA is TGCAGCGTTGATGGGGGCGCCAACACCGGGGAGCTGTTTTTT. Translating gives CSVDGGANTGELFF.

This chain's CDR3 is CASSLTAQGVYEQYF. CDR3 bases: TGTGCCAGCAGTCTTACCGCCCAGGGGGTGTACGAGCAGTACTTC. This sequence joins TRBV28 and TRBJ2-7; 7 bases line up with TRBD1. V was clipped by 5 bases and J by 4 bases; unmatched bases: 11. CDR3 size: 15 residues. The germline CDR1 and CDR2 sequences are MDHEN and SYDVKM.

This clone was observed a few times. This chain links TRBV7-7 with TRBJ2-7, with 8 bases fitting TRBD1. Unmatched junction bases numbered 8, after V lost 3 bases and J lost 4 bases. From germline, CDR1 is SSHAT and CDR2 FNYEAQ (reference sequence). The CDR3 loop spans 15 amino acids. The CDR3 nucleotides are TGTGCCAGCAGCTTCGGACAGGGCGTTGGATACGAGCAGTACTTC. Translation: CASSFGQGVGYEQYF.

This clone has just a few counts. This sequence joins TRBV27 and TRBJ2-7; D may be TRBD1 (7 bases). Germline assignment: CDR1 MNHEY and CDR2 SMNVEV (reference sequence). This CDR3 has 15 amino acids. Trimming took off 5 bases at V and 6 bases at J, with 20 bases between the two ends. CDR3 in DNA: TGTGCCAGCAGTCTAAACGGGGGACAGAACATCGAGCAGTACTTC. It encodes CASSLNGGQNIEQYF.

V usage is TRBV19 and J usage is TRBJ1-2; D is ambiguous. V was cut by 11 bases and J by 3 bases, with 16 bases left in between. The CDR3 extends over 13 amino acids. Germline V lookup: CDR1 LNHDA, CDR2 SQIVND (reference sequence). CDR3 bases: TGTGCCCACCAAGGAGGGTATGACTATGGCTACACCTTC. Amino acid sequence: CAHQGGYDYGYTF.

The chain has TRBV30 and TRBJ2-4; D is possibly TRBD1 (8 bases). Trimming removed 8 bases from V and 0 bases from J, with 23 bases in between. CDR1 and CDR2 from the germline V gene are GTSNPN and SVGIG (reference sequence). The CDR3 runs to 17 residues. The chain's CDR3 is CARGDLRGRRAKNIQYF. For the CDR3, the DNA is TGTGCCCGGGGGGACCTCAGGGGGCGCCGAGCCAAAAACATTCAGTACTTC.

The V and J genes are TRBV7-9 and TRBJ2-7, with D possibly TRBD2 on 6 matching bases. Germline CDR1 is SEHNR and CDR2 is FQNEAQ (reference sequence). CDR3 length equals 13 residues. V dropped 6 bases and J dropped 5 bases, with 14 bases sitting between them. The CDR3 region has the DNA TGTGCCAGCAGAAAGGAGGGGCAAGACGAGCAGTACTTC. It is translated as CASRKEGQDEQYF. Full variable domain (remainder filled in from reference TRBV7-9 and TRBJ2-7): DTGVSQNPRHKITKRGQNVTFRCDPISEHNRLYWYRQTLGQGPEFLTYFQNEAQLEKSRLLSDRFSAERPKGSFSTLEIQRTEQGDSAMYLCASRKEGQDEQYFGPGTRLTVT.

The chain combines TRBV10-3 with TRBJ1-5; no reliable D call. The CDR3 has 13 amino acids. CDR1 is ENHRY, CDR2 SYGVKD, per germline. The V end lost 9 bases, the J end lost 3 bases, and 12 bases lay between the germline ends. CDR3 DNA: TGTGCCATTTGGGCGGGAAACAATCAGCCCCAGCATTTT. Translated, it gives CAIWAGNNQPQHF.

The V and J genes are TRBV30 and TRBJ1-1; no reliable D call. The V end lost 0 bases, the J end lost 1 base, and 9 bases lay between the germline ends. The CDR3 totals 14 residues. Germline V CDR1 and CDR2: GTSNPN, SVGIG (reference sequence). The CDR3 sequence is CAWSVGYRNTEAFF. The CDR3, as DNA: TGTGCCTGGAGTGTTGGGTACAGGAACACTGAAGCTTTCTTT.

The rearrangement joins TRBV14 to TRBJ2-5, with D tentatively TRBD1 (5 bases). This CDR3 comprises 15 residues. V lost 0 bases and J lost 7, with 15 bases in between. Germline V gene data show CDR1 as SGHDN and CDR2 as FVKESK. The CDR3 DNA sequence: TGTGCCAGCAGCCAAGAATTAGGGGTTCGAGGGACCCAGTACTTC. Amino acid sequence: CASSQELGVRGTQYF.

Written as DNA, the CDR3 is TGTGCCAGCAGTACAGGGGGCAATGGCTACACCTTC. This gives the protein CASSTGGNGYTF. The chain uses TRBV2 and TRBJ1-2; 9 positions match TRBD1. With 5 bases clipped from V and 6 bases from J, the junction kept 1 base outside the gene matches. Germline assignment: CDR1 SNHLY and CDR2 FYNNEI. This CDR3 region has 12 residues.

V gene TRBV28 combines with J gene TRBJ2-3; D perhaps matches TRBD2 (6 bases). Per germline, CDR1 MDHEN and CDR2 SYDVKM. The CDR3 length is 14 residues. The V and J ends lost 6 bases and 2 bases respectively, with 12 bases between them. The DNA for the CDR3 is TGTGCCAGCAGCCGCGGCGGGGCCACAGATACGCAGTATTTT. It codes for CASSRGGATDTQYF.

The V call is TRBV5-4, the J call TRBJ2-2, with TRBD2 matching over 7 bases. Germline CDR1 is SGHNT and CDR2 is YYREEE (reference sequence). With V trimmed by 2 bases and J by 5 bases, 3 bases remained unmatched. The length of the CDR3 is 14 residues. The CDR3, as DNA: TGTGCCAGCAGCTTAAGGGAGGGGACCGGGGAGCTGTTTTTT. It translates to CASSLREGTGELFF. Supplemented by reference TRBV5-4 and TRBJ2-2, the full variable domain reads ETGVTQSPTHLIKTRGQQVTLRCSSQSGHNTVSWYQQALGQGPQFIFQYYREEENGRGNFPPRFSGLQFPNYSSELNVNALELDDSALYLCASSLREGTGELFFGEGSRLTVL.

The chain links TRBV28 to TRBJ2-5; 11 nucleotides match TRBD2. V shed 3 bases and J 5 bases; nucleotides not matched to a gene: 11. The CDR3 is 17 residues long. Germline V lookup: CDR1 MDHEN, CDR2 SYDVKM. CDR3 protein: CASSFYPASGRRETQYF. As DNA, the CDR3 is TGTGCCAGCAGTTTTTACCCCGCTAGCGGGAGGCGGGAGACCCAGTACTTC.

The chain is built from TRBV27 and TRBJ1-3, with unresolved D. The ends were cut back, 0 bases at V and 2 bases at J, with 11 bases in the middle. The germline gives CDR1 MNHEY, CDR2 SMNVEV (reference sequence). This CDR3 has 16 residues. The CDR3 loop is CASSLSLPGAGNTIYF. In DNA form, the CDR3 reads TGTGCCAGCAGTTTATCGCTCCCAGGCGCTGGAAACACCATATATTTT.

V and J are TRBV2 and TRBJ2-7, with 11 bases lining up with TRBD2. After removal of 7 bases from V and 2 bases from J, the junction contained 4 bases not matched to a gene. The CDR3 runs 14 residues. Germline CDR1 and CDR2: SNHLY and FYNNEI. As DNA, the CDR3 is TGTGCCAGCAAGACTAGCGGGACAACCTACGAGCAGTACTTC. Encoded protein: CASKTSGTTYEQYF.

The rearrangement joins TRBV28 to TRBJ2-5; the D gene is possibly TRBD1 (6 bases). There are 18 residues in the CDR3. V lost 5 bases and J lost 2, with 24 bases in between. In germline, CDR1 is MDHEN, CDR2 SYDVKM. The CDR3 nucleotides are TGTGCCAGCAGTCTAAAGCCCGGCGCCTTGGACAGTCAAGAGACCCAGTACTTC. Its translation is CASSLKPGALDSQETQYF.

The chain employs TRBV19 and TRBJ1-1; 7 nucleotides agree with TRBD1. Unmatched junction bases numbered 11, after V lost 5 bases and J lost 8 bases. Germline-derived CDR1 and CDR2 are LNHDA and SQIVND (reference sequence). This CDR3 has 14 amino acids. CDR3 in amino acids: CASSPWTGNVEAFF. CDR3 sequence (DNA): TGTGCCAGTAGTCCTTGGACAGGCAACGTAGAAGCTTTCTTT.

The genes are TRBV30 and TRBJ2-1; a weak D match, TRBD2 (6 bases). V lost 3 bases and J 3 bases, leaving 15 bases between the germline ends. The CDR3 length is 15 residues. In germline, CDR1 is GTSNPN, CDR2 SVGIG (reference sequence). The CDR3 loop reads CAWSRNSGLYNEQFF. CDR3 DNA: TGTGCCTGGAGCCGGAATAGCGGCCTCTACAATGAGCAGTTCTTC.

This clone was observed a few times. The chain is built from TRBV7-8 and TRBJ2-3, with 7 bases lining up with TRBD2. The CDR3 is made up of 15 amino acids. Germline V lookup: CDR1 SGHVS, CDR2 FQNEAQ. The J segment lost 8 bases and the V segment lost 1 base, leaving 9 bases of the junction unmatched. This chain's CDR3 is CASSLEGRERGTQYF. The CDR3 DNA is TGTGCCAGCAGCTTAGAAGGGCGGGAGCGAGGTACGCAGTATTTT.

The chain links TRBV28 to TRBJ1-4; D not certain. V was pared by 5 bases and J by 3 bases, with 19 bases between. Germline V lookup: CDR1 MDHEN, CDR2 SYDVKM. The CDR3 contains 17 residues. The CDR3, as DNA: TGTGCCAGCAGTGGAAGGGAGAGCGTTGTTGCTAATGAAAAACTGTTTTTT. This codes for CASSGRESVVANEKLFF.

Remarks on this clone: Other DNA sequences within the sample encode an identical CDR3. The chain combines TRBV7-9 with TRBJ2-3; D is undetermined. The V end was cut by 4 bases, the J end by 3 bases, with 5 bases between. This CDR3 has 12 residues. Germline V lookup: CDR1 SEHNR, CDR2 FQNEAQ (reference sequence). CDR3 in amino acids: CASSSSTDTQYF. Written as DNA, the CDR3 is TGTGCCAGCAGCTCGTCGACAGATACGCAGTATTTT.